The 10 T cell receptor beta chains below come from one sample, sequenced in a study of cytomegalovirus exposure and HLA in healthy donors. This PCR relied on a set of 60 Vbeta primers and 13 Jbeta primers. The method was immunoSEQ multiplex PCR; TCRdb's version includes in-frame clones alone and lacks a portion of them. The data show around 190,000 clones, 79% seen once. Sequencing was carried out using PBMCs. Receptor source: a young woman in good health and CMV-seropositive.

A few counts support this clone. The rearrangement uses TRBV6-4 and TRBJ2-1; a weak D match, TRBD1 (6 bases). V gave up 4 bases and J gave up 0 bases, with 10 bases separating them. Germline values: CDR1 MRHNA, CDR2 SNTAGT. The CDR3 covers 15 residues. The CDR3 region is CASSGSGDSYNEQFF. CDR3 sequence (DNA): TGTGCCAGCAGTGGCTCAGGGGACTCCTACAATGAGCAGTTCTTC.

The V call is TRBV6-1, the J call TRBJ2-1; D possibly corresponds to TRBD2 (6 bases). The V end lost 4 bases, the J end lost 1 base, and 17 bases lay between the germline ends. This CDR3 is 17 amino acids long. Germline-derived CDR1 and CDR2 are MNHNS and SASEGT. CDR3 loop: CASSASSGGASYNEQFF. The CDR3 region has the DNA TGTGCCAGCAGTGCGAGTTCCGGAGGGGCATCCTACAATGAGCAGTTCTTC.

This chain connects TRBV12-5 to TRBJ1-1, with 7 bases matching TRBD1. Per the germline V gene, CDR1 is LGHNT and CDR2 is FRNRAP. CDR3 length: 14 residues. V lost 6 bases and J lost 0; bases outside the gene matches: 4. The CDR3 nucleotides read TGTGCTAGTGGCCTGGGACAGATGAACACTGAAGCTTTCTTT. As protein: CASGLGQMNTEAFF.

The chain has TRBV18 and TRBJ1-1; TRBD1 matches 8 bases. This CDR3 comprises 13 residues. The V gene end was trimmed by 2 bases and the J gene end by 9 bases; junction bases not matched to a gene: 5. Germline values: CDR1 KGHSH, CDR2 LQKENI. As DNA, the CDR3 is TGTGCCAGCTCACCAATGGACAGGGACAAAGCTTTCTTT. Protein product: CASSPMDRDKAFF.

This clone has only one observation. The chain combines TRBV5-1 with TRBJ2-7, with a tentative D call TRBD1 (6 bases). This CDR3 has 19 amino acids. Trimming took off 0 bases at V and 5 bases at J, with 27 bases between the two ends. Germline CDR1 reads SGHRS; CDR2 reads YFSETQ. CDR3 in amino acids: CASSLALLIDRKRPDEQYF. The CDR3 DNA follows: TGCGCCAGCAGCTTGGCCCTCCTTATCGACAGGAAGCGCCCTGACGAGCAGTACTTC.

This clone was observed a handful of times. CDR3 sequence: CASRLRGYTGELFF. CDR3 bases: TGTGCCAGCCGTCTGAGAGGGTACACCGGGGAGCTGTTTTTT. J is TRBJ2-2 and V is TRBV27; D may be TRBD2 (5 bases). V lost 8 bases and J 3 bases, leaving 13 bases between the germline ends. Germline values: CDR1 MNHEY, CDR2 SMNVEV (reference sequence). The CDR3 loop spans 14 amino acids.

The count of this clone is one. The V gene is TRBV7-9, the J gene TRBJ2-3, with TRBD2 matching over 7 bases. The germline gives CDR1 SEHNR, CDR2 FQNEAQ (reference sequence). The V gene end was trimmed by 5 bases and the J gene end by 6 bases; junction bases not matched to a gene: 5. This CDR3 has 13 amino acids. Here the CDR3 reads CASSLVGGDTQYF. The CDR3 DNA follows: TGTGCCAGCAGCCTAGTGGGAGGGGATACGCAGTATTTT. The full variable domain, its missing parts supplied by reference TRBV7-9 and TRBJ2-3, is DTGVSQNPRHKITKRGQNVTFRCDPISEHNRLYWYRQTLGQGPEFLTYFQNEAQLEKSRLLSDRFSAERPKGSFSTLEIQRTEQGDSAMYLCASSLVGGDTQYFGPGTRLTVL.

The gene calls are TRBV6-1 and TRBJ1-5; D is uncertain. V was trimmed by 4 bases and J by 11 bases, leaving 15 bases between them. The germline CDR1 and CDR2 sequences are MNHNS and SASEGT. The CDR3 contains 13 residues. The CDR3 here is CASSGQESVTQHF. The CDR3 nucleotides are TGTGCCAGCAGTGGGCAAGAATCAGTGACCCAGCATTTT.

The chain links TRBV7-9 to TRBJ2-7, with D possibly being TRBD1 (6 bases). The V gene's germline CDR1 is SEHNR and CDR2 FQNEAQ (reference sequence). Deletions cut 5 bases from V and 7 bases from J, with 18 bases between. The length of the CDR3 is 14 residues. For the CDR3, the DNA is TGTGCCAGCAGCCCAAACACGGACAGACAAGAGCAGTACTTC. Protein: CASSPNTDRQEQYF.

The rearrangement uses TRBV5-4 and TRBJ2-1, with TRBD1 as a possible D gene (6 bases). Between the trimmed V and J ends, which lost 1 base and 7 bases, there was a span of 18 bases. CDR1 SGHNT and CDR2 YYREEE come from the germline V gene (reference sequence). This CDR3 comprises 16 residues. The CDR3 bases are TGTGCCAGCAGCTTGCGTTTGGTCAGGGGATTAAATGAGCAGTTCTTC. It yields the protein CASSLRLVRGLNEQFF.